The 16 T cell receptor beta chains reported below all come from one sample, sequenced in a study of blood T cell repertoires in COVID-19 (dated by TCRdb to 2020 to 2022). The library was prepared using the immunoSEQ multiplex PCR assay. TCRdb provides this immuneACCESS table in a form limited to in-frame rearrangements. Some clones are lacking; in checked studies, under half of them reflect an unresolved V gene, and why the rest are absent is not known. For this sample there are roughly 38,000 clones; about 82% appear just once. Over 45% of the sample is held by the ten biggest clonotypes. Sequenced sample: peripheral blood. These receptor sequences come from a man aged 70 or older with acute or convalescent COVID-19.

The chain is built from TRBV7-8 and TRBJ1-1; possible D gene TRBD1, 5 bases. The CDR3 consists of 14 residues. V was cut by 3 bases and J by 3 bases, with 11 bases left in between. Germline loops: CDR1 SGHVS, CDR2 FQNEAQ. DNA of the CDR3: TGTGCCAGCAGCTTCCAGGGATGGGACACTGAAGCTTTCTTT. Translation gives CASSFQGWDTEAFF.

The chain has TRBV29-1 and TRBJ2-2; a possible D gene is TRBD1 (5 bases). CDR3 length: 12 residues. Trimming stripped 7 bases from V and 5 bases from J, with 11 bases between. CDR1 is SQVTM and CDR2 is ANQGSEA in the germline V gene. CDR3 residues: CSARQITGELFF. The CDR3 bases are TGCAGCGCCCGACAGATAACCGGGGAGCTGTTTTTT.

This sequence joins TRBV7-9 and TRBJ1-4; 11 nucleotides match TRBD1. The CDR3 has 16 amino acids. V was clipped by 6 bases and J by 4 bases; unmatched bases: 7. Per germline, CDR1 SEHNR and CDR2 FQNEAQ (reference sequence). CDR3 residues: CASSYGTGGLNEKLFF. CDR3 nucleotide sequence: TGTGCCAGCAGTTACGGGACAGGGGGACTTAATGAAAAACTGTTTTTT.

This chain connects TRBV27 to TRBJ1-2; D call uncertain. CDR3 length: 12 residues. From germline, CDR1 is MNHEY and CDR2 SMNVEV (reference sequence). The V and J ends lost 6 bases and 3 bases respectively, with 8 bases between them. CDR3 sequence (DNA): TGTGCCAGCAGAGCCGAGGACTATGGCTACACCTTC. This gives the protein CASRAEDYGYTF.

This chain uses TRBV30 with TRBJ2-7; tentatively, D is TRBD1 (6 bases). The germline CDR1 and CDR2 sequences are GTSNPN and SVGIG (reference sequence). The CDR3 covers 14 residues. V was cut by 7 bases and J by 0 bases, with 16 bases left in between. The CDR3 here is CASSFWTASYEQYF. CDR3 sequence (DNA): TGTGCCTCCTCTTTTTGGACAGCCTCCTACGAGCAGTACTTC.

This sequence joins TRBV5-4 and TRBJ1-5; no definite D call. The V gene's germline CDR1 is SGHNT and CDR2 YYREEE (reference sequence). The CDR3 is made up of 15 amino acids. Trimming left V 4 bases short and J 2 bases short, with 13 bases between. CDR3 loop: CASSLGGARNQPQHF. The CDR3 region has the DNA TGTGCCAGCAGCCTCGGTGGAGCTCGCAATCAGCCCCAGCATTTT.

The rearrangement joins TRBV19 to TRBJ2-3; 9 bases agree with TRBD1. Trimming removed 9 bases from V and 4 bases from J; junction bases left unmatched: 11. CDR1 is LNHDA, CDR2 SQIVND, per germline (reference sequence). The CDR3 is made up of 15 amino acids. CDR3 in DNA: TGTGCCAGCGCATATAAGGACAGGGGAGCAGATACGCAGTATTTT. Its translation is CASAYKDRGADTQYF.

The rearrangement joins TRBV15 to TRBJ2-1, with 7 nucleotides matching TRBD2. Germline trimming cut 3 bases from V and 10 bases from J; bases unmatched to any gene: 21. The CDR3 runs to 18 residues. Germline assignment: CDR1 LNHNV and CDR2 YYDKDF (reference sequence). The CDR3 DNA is TGTGCCACCAGCAGTCGCCGACCGGCAGCGGGATCGGGAGTCGAGCAGTTCTTC. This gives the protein CATSSRRPAAGSGVEQFF.

CDR3 bases: TGTGCCAGCTCACCTACAGGGTCTGGAAACACCATATATTTT. Translating gives CASSPTGSGNTIYF. The genes are TRBV18 and TRBJ1-3; D may be TRBD1 (6 bases). Germline V gives CDR1 KGHSH, CDR2 LQKENI. The CDR3 is made up of 14 amino acids. The V and J ends lost 3 bases and 1 base respectively, with 7 bases between them.

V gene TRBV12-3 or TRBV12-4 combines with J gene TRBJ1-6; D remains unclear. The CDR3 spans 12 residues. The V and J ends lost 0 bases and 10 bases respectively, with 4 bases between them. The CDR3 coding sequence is TGTGCCAGCAGTTTAGCGAGCTCACCCCTCCACTTT. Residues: CASSLASSPLHF.

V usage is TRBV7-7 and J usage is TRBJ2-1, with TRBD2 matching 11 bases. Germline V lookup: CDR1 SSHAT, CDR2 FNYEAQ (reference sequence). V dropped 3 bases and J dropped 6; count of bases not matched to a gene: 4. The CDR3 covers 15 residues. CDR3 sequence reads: CASSLGLAVANEQFF. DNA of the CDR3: TGTGCCAGCAGCTTGGGACTAGCGGTGGCCAATGAGCAGTTCTTC.

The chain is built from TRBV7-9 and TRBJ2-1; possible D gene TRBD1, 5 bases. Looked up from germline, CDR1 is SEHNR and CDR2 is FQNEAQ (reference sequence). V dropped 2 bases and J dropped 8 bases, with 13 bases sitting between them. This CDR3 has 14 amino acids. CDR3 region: CASSLPSGNDEQFF. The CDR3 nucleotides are TGTGCCAGCAGCTTACCCTCAGGGAATGATGAGCAGTTCTTC. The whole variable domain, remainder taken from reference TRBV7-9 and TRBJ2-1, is DTGVSQNPRHKITKRGQNVTFRCDPISEHNRLYWYRQTLGQGPEFLTYFQNEAQLEKSRLLSDRFSAERPKGSFSTLEIQRTEQGDSAMYLCASSLPSGNDEQFFGPGTRLTVL.

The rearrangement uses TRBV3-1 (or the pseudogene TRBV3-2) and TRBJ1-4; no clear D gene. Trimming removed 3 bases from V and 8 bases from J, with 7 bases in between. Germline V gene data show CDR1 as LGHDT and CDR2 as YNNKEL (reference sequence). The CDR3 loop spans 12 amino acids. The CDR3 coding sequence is TGTGCCAGCAGCCACCTCGGGGAAAAACTGTTTTTT. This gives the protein CASSHLGEKLFF.

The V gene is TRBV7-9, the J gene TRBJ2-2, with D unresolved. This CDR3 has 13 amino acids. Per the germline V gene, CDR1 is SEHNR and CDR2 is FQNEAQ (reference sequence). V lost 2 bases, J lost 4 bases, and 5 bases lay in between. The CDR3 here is CASSLISTGELFF. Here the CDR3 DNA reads TGTGCCAGCAGCTTAATCTCCACCGGGGAGCTGTTTTTT.

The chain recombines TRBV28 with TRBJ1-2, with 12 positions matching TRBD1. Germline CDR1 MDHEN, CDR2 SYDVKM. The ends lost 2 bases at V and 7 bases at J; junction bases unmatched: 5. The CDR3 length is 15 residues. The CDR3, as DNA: TGTGCCAGCAGTTTACCGGGACAGGGGGCGGTTGGCTACACCTTC. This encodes CASSLPGQGAVGYTF.

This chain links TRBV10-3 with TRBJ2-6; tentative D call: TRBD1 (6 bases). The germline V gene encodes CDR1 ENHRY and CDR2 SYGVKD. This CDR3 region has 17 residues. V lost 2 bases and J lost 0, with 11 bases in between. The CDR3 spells CAISETGISSGANVLTF. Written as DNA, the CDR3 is TGTGCCATCAGTGAGACAGGGATATCCTCTGGGGCCAACGTCCTGACTTTC.